The subject of this entry is one TCR beta chain. How the authors handled the data: Nucleated cell number was recorded as an estimate derived from reference gene primer amplification. Clones were read by immunoSEQ multiplex PCR, and TCRdb kept only the in-frame ones, dropping some. That table furnishes V, J and clone size, whereas the DNA furnished D and trimming. The profile shows roughly 98,000 clones, approximately 82% of them singletons. V trimming: 5 bases; J trimming: 5 bases; junction bases outside the gene matches: 9. The germline V gene has CDR1 MNHEY and CDR2 SVGEGT. The CDR3 runs to 16 residues. The data were taken from a study of blood T cell repertoires in COVID-19. At the level of the study: Sites in the United States, Italy and Spain provided acute and convalescent COVID-19 samples. Nucleic acid was either cDNA or gDNA, and it came from T cells, B-cell-depleted T cells, or PBMCs.

The source material was peripheral blood. V and J are TRBV6-2 or TRBV6-3 and TRBJ2-5; 12 nucleotides line up with TRBD2. The sequence derives from a man between 65 and 80 years old with active or convalescent COVID-19. CDR3 in amino acids: CASSRPSGGAAETQYF. CDR3 nucleotide sequence: TGTGCCAGCAGTAGGCCTAGCGGGGGGGCGGCGGAGACCCAGTACTTC.